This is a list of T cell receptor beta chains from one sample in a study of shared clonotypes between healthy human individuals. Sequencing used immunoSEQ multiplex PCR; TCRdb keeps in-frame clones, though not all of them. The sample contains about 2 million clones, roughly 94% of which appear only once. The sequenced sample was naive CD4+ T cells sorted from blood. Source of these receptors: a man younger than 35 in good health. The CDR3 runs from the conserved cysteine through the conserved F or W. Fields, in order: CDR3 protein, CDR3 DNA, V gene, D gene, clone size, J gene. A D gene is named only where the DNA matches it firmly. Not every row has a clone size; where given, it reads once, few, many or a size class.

CDR3 protein: CASSLRGQGVSMNTEAFF; CDR3 DNA: TGCGCCAGCAGCTTGCGAGGACAGGGAGTATCCATGAACACTGAAGCTTTCTTT; V gene: TRBV5-1; D gene: TRBD1; clone size: -; J gene: TRBJ1-1
CDR3 protein: CASSLWGDRTLSYNSPLHF; CDR3 DNA: TGTGCCAGCAGTTTATGGGGGGACAGGACTCTCTCCTATAATTCACCCCTCCACTTT; V gene: TRBV27; D gene: TRBD1; clone size: -; J gene: TRBJ1-6
CDR3 protein: CASRTGPESGANVLTF; CDR3 DNA: TGTGCCAGCAGGACAGGGCCAGAATCTGGGGCCAACGTCCTGACTTTC; V gene: TRBV2; D gene: TRBD1; clone size: once; J gene: TRBJ2-6
CDR3 protein: CAWSVDGRLVIGELFF; CDR3 DNA: TGTGCCTGGAGTGTAGATGGGAGGTTGGTTATCGGGGAGCTGTTTTTT; V gene: TRBV30; D gene: -; clone size: -; J gene: TRBJ2-2
CDR3 protein: CASRGRSNQPQHF; CDR3 DNA: TGTGCCAGCAGGGGCCGTAGCAATCAGCCCCAGCATTTT; V gene: TRBV2; D gene: -; clone size: -; J gene: TRBJ1-5
CDR3 protein: CASSSGTGKTDTQYF; CDR3 DNA: TGCGCCAGCAGCTCCGGGACGGGGAAGACAGATACGCAGTATTTT; V gene: TRBV5-1; D gene: -; clone size: -; J gene: TRBJ2-3
CDR3 protein: CASSLGIGYTF; CDR3 DNA: TGTGCCAGCAGCTTGGGGATTGGCTACACCTTC; V gene: TRBV5-6; D gene: -; clone size: once; J gene: TRBJ1-2
CDR3 protein: CSVVIGSITTGELFF; CDR3 DNA: TGCAGCGTTGTAATTGGTAGTATTACCACCGGGGAGCTGTTTTTT; V gene: TRBV29-1; D gene: -; clone size: -; J gene: TRBJ2-2
CDR3 protein: CASSLTTSGNEQFF; CDR3 DNA: TGCGCCAGCAGCCTCACCACTAGCGGGAATGAGCAGTTCTTC; V gene: TRBV5-1; D gene: TRBD2; clone size: -; J gene: TRBJ2-1
CDR3 protein: CASSDYDEQFF; CDR3 DNA: TGTGCCAGCAGTGATTATGATGAGCAGTTCTTC; V gene: TRBV2; D gene: -; clone size: -; J gene: TRBJ2-1
CDR3 protein: CASSVGGGGGQPQHF; CDR3 DNA: TGTGCCAGCAGCGTAGGTGGAGGGGGAGGTCAGCCCCAGCATTTT; V gene: TRBV9; D gene: -; clone size: -; J gene: TRBJ1-5
CDR3 protein: CASSYSAPSGSPLHF; CDR3 DNA: TGTGCCAGCAGTTACTCTGCTCCTTCAGGTTCACCCCTCCACTTT; V gene: TRBV6-5; D gene: -; clone size: few; J gene: TRBJ1-6
CDR3 protein: CASSQGRQGRGDTEAFF; CDR3 DNA: TGTGCCAGCAGCCAAGGCCGACAGGGACGGGGCGACACTGAAGCTTTCTTT; V gene: TRBV16; D gene: TRBD1; clone size: -; J gene: TRBJ1-1
CDR3 protein: CASSSIASWEQFF; CDR3 DNA: TGTGCCAGCTCATCAATCGCCTCTTGGGAGCAGTTCTTC; V gene: TRBV18; D gene: -; clone size: -; J gene: TRBJ2-1
CDR3 protein: CASSLWRATGELFF; CDR3 DNA: TGTGCCAGCAGCTTATGGAGAGCTACCGGGGAGCTGTTTTTT; V gene: TRBV11-2; D gene: -; clone size: -; J gene: TRBJ2-2
CDR3 protein: CASSQSVVGNTIYF; CDR3 DNA: TGTGCCAGCAGCCAATCTGTCGTCGGAAACACCATATATTTT; V gene: TRBV16; D gene: -; clone size: -; J gene: TRBJ1-3
CDR3 protein: CASSLITAKEQYF; CDR3 DNA: TGTGCCAGCAGCTTAATCACGGCTAAGGAGCAGTACTTC; V gene: TRBV7-2; D gene: -; clone size: -; J gene: TRBJ2-7
CDR3 protein: CASSPNDGGKYEQYF; CDR3 DNA: TGTGCCAGCAGCCCGAATGACGGGGGGAAGTACGAGCAGTACTTC; V gene: TRBV4-2; D gene: TRBD2; clone size: once; J gene: TRBJ2-7
CDR3 protein: CASITVRNPSAAQYF; CDR3 DNA: TGCGCCAGCATAACGGTCAGAAATCCCTCCGCGGCGCAGTATTTT; V gene: TRBV5-1; D gene: -; clone size: -; J gene: TRBJ2-3
CDR3 protein: CASSLDSGGELFF; CDR3 DNA: TGTGCCAGCAGCTTGGACTCTGGCGGGGAGCTGTTTTTT; V gene: TRBV7-3; D gene: -; clone size: -; J gene: TRBJ2-2
CDR3 protein: CASSPEQINTEAFF; CDR3 DNA: TGTGCCAGCTCTCCTGAACAGATAAACACTGAAGCTTTCTTT; V gene: TRBV18; D gene: -; clone size: -; J gene: TRBJ1-1
CDR3 protein: CASSVIGSGKSTDTQYF; CDR3 DNA: TGTGCCAGCAGCGTCATTGGTAGCGGAAAAAGCACAGATACGCAGTATTTT; V gene: TRBV11-2; D gene: -; clone size: -; J gene: TRBJ2-3
CDR3 protein: CASSPEGGGFSYEQYF; CDR3 DNA: TGCGCCAGCAGCCCAGAGGGCGGAGGTTTCTCCTACGAGCAGTACTTC; V gene: TRBV4-1; D gene: -; clone size: -; J gene: TRBJ2-7
CDR3 protein: CASSLDPSSGVRNEQFF; CDR3 DNA: TGTGCCAGCAGCTTAGACCCCTCTAGCGGGGTAAGGAATGAGCAGTTCTTC; V gene: TRBV11-2; D gene: TRBD2; clone size: -; J gene: TRBJ2-1
CDR3 protein: CAWSAGRGTDTQYF; CDR3 DNA: TGTGCCTGGAGCGCCGGACGTGGCACAGATACGCAGTATTTT; V gene: TRBV30; D gene: -; clone size: -; J gene: TRBJ2-3
CDR3 protein: CASSLALPYEQYF; CDR3 DNA: TGTGCCAGCAGCTTAGCGCTCCCCTACGAGCAGTACTTC; V gene: TRBV7-2; D gene: -; clone size: -; J gene: TRBJ2-7
CDR3 protein: CASTGQGGPPISSGNTIYF; CDR3 DNA: TGTGCCAGCACCGGACAGGGCGGGCCTCCCATTAGCTCTGGAAACACCATATATTTT; V gene: TRBV6-8; D gene: TRBD1; clone size: -; J gene: TRBJ1-3
CDR3 protein: CAAKEKGSLPNTEAFF; CDR3 DNA: TGTGCCGCAAAGGAAAAAGGATCTCTCCCCAACACTGAAGCTTTCTTT; V gene: TRBV10-3; D gene: -; clone size: -; J gene: TRBJ1-1
CDR3 protein: CASSYSAANVLTF; CDR3 DNA: TGTGCCAGCAGTTACTCCGCCGCCAACGTCCTGACTTTC; V gene: TRBV6-5; D gene: -; clone size: -; J gene: TRBJ2-6
CDR3 protein: CASSLASGAATNEKLFF; CDR3 DNA: TGCGCCAGCAGCTTGGCCTCAGGGGCGGCAACTAATGAAAAACTGTTTTTT; V gene: TRBV5-1; D gene: -; clone size: -; J gene: TRBJ1-4
CDR3 protein: CASSLGTGIMDTIYF; CDR3 DNA: TGTGCCAGCAGCTTGGGGACAGGGATTATGGACACCATATATTTT; V gene: TRBV5-6; D gene: TRBD1; clone size: -; J gene: TRBJ1-3
CDR3 protein: CASSLPPSGYTF; CDR3 DNA: TGTGCCAGCAGCTTACCGCCCTCTGGCTACACCTTC; V gene: TRBV7-2; D gene: -; clone size: -; J gene: TRBJ1-2
CDR3 protein: CAWTLSQGVNSPLHF; CDR3 DNA: TGTGCCTGGACCTTATCACAGGGGGTCAATTCACCCCTCCACTTT; V gene: TRBV30; D gene: TRBD1; clone size: -; J gene: TRBJ1-6
CDR3 protein: CASSLSSGPGSEQFF; CDR3 DNA: TGCGCCAGCAGCTTGAGTTCGGGACCGGGTTCGGAGCAGTTCTTC; V gene: TRBV5-1; D gene: -; clone size: -; J gene: TRBJ2-1
CDR3 protein: CASSRDRLTQYF; CDR3 DNA: TGTGCCAGCAGTCGCGACAGACTCACGCAGTACTTC; V gene: TRBV6-5; D gene: -; clone size: -; J gene: TRBJ2-7
CDR3 protein: CASSSGLADTGELFF; CDR3 DNA: TGTGCCAGCAGCTCGGGACTAGCTGACACCGGGGAGCTGTTTTTT; V gene: TRBV7-6; D gene: TRBD2; clone size: -; J gene: TRBJ2-2
CDR3 protein: CASRLTDPYEQYF; CDR3 DNA: TGTGCCAGCAGGTTAACAGACCCCTACGAGCAGTACTTC; V gene: TRBV6-6; D gene: -; clone size: -; J gene: TRBJ2-7
CDR3 protein: CASSPGGAGDYEQYF; CDR3 DNA: TGTGCCAGCAGCCCCGGCGGGGCGGGGGACTACGAGCAGTACTTC; V gene: TRBV25-1; D gene: TRBD2; clone size: -; J gene: TRBJ2-7
CDR3 protein: CASSYQPGLAAGELFF; CDR3 DNA: TGTGCCAGCTCCTATCAACCGGGACTAGCGGCCGGGGAGCTGTTTTTT; V gene: TRBV2; D gene: TRBD2; clone size: -; J gene: TRBJ2-2
CDR3 protein: CASSLEGQTFETQYF; CDR3 DNA: TGTGCCAGCAGCTTAGAGGGACAGACCTTCGAGACCCAGTACTTC; V gene: TRBV11-2; D gene: TRBD1; clone size: -; J gene: TRBJ2-5
CDR3 protein: CAISDSSYEQYF; CDR3 DNA: TGTGCCATCAGTGACAGCTCCTACGAGCAGTACTTC; V gene: TRBV10-3; D gene: -; clone size: few; J gene: TRBJ2-7
CDR3 protein: CAISGTGTNTEAFF; CDR3 DNA: TGTGCCATCAGTGGGACAGGGACGAACACTGAAGCTTTCTTT; V gene: TRBV10-3; D gene: TRBD1; clone size: -; J gene: TRBJ1-1
CDR3 protein: CASSPASSYNSPLHF; CDR3 DNA: TGTGCCAGCTCCCCGGCGAGCTCCTATAATTCACCCCTCCACTTT; V gene: TRBV28; D gene: -; clone size: few; J gene: TRBJ1-6
CDR3 protein: CASSLPGLPEREYF; CDR3 DNA: TGTGCCAGCTCACTACCGGGACTACCAGAAAGAGAGTACTTC; V gene: TRBV18; D gene: TRBD2; clone size: -; J gene: TRBJ2-7
CDR3 protein: CASSIGPFSGANVLTF; CDR3 DNA: TGTGCCAGTAGTATTGGACCCTTCTCTGGGGCCAACGTCCTGACTTTC; V gene: TRBV19; D gene: -; clone size: -; J gene: TRBJ2-6
CDR3 protein: CASATSGGAYGELFF; CDR3 DNA: TGTGCCAGCGCTACTAGCGGGGGGGCCTACGGGGAGCTGTTTTTT; V gene: TRBV6-1; D gene: TRBD2; clone size: -; J gene: TRBJ2-2
CDR3 protein: CASSGTGGSTGELFF; CDR3 DNA: TGTGCCAGCAGCGGAACAGGGGGTAGCACCGGGGAGCTGTTTTTT; V gene: TRBV5-6; D gene: TRBD1; clone size: once; J gene: TRBJ2-2
CDR3 protein: CASSLHSGMTYEQYF; CDR3 DNA: TGTGCCAGCAGCTTACATAGCGGGATGACCTACGAGCAGTACTTC; V gene: TRBV11-3; D gene: TRBD2; clone size: -; J gene: TRBJ2-7
CDR3 protein: CATQGARGSSYEQYF; CDR3 DNA: TGTGCCACCCAAGGGGCGAGGGGGAGCTCCTACGAGCAGTACTTC; V gene: TRBV6-5; D gene: -; clone size: few; J gene: TRBJ2-7
CDR3 protein: CAISESGGEGLGYTF; CDR3 DNA: TGTGCCATCAGTGAGTCAGGGGGTGAGGGGCTTGGCTACACCTTC; V gene: TRBV10-3; D gene: -; clone size: -; J gene: TRBJ1-2
CDR3 protein: CASSLGQGALNTEAFF; CDR3 DNA: TGTGCCAGCAGCCTTGGACAGGGGGCCCTGAACACTGAAGCTTTCTTT; V gene: TRBV7-6; D gene: TRBD1; clone size: -; J gene: TRBJ1-1
CDR3 protein: CASKRTGNEGGELFF; CDR3 DNA: TGTGCCAGCAAAAGGACAGGGAACGAGGGCGGGGAGCTGTTTTTT; V gene: TRBV6-1; D gene: TRBD1; clone size: -; J gene: TRBJ2-2
CDR3 protein: CAWSVLWGAFF; CDR3 DNA: TGTGCCTGGAGTGTACTTTGGGGGGCTTTCTTT; V gene: TRBV30; D gene: -; clone size: -; J gene: TRBJ1-1
CDR3 protein: CASSLAGHPNTEAFF; CDR3 DNA: TGTGCCAGCAGCTTAGCGGGACACCCGAACACTGAAGCTTTCTTT; V gene: TRBV7-8; D gene: -; clone size: -; J gene: TRBJ1-1
CDR3 protein: CASSVVGTGSHEQYF; CDR3 DNA: TGTGCCAGCAGTGTGGTCGGGACAGGGTCCCACGAGCAGTACTTC; V gene: TRBV11-2; D gene: TRBD1; clone size: -; J gene: TRBJ2-7
CDR3 protein: CASSFLGSTYEQYF; CDR3 DNA: TGTGCCAGCAGCTTTCTGGGATCGACCTACGAGCAGTACTTC; V gene: TRBV7-9; D gene: -; clone size: -; J gene: TRBJ2-7
CDR3 protein: CASRLQGDTQYF; CDR3 DNA: TGCGCCAGCCGTCTACAGGGGGATACGCAGTATTTT; V gene: TRBV5-1; D gene: TRBD1; clone size: -; J gene: TRBJ2-3
CDR3 protein: CASSSTWDAGKQFF; CDR3 DNA: TGTGCCAGCAGTTCCACCTGGGACGCCGGTAAGCAGTTCTTC; V gene: TRBV6-5; D gene: -; clone size: -; J gene: TRBJ2-1
CDR3 protein: CASSVALAEETQYF; CDR3 DNA: TGTGCCAGCAGCGTAGCACTAGCGGAAGAGACCCAGTACTTC; V gene: TRBV9; D gene: TRBD2; clone size: -; J gene: TRBJ2-5
CDR3 protein: CAISERGSTGPSGNTIYF; CDR3 DNA: TGTGCCATCAGTGAACGGGGCAGCACCGGCCCCTCTGGAAACACCATATATTTT; V gene: TRBV10-3; D gene: -; clone size: -; J gene: TRBJ1-3